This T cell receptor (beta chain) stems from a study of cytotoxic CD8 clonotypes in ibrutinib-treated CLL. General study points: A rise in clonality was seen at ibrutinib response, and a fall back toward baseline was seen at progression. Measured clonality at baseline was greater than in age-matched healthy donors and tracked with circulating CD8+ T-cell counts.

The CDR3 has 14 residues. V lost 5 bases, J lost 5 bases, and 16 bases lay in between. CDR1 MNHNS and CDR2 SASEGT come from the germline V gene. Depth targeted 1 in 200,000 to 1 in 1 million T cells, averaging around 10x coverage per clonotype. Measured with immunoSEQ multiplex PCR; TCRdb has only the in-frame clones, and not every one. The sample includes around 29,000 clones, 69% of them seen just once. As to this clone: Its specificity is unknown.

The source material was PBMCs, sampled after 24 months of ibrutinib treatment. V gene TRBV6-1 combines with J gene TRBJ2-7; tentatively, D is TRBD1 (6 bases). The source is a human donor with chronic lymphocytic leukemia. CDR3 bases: TGTGCCAGCAGTCCCACTCAGGGGCGGGACGAGCAGTACTTC. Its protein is CASSPTQGRDEQYF.